The sample holds a few counts of the clone carrying this T cell receptor beta chain. This entry is derived from a study of blood T cell repertoires in COVID-19. Study background: COVID-19 samples collected from the United States, Italy and Spain covered acute and convalescent phases.

Profiling relied on immunoSEQ multiplex PCR, and the TCRdb table lists in-frame clones only, not all of them. The sample carries 45,000 to 65,000 clones, around nine tenths recorded once. Germline loops: CDR1 MNHNS, CDR2 SASEGT. This CDR3 is 15 amino acids long. V gave up 2 bases and J gave up 7 bases, with 15 bases separating them. The source of this sequence is a human donor in a cohort sampled during active COVID-19. The chain employs TRBV6-1 and TRBJ1-5, with a tentative D call TRBD1 (5 bases). Input material: peripheral blood. CDR3 sequence (DNA): TGTGCCAGCAGTGAAAGGGGCGGGGCTGGACAGCCCCAGCATTTT. Its translation is CASSERGGAGQPQHF.